Below, 23 T cell receptor beta chains from the same sample are listed, as sequenced in a study of cytomegalovirus exposure and HLA in healthy donors. The primer mix had 60 Vbeta and 13 Jbeta primers. Here immunoSEQ multiplex PCR was the method, and the copy in TCRdb shows in-frame clones only, minus some. The sample has about 210,000 clones, over 80% seen once. What was sequenced was PBMCs. The receptors originated from a middle-aged man in good health and CMV-seropositive.

This chain uses TRBV15 with TRBJ2-3; the match to TRBD1 covers 7 bases. The CDR3 runs to 14 residues. Germline trimming cut 4 bases from V and 3 bases from J; bases unmatched to any gene: 4. The germline gives CDR1 LNHNV, CDR2 YYDKDF (reference sequence). The CDR3 reads CATSTRQGTDTQYF. As DNA, the CDR3 is TGTGCCACCAGCACCCGACAGGGAACAGATACGCAGTATTTT.

The V and J genes are TRBV6-1 and TRBJ2-2; 11 nucleotides match TRBD1. The junction had 7 bases not matched to a gene; V was cut back by 6 bases and J by 7 bases. This CDR3 is built from 15 residues. Germline V gives CDR1 MNHNS, CDR2 SASEGT. As DNA, the CDR3 is TGTGCCAGCAGGAGAGGACAGGGGGCCGGCGGGGAGCTGTTTTTT. Its protein is CASRRGQGAGGELFF.

The genes are TRBV15 and TRBJ2-7; D possibly corresponds to TRBD1 (6 bases). CDR3 length equals 15 residues. CDR1 and CDR2 from the germline V gene are LNHNV and YYDKDF (reference sequence). V was pared by 0 bases and J by 2 bases, with 11 bases between. CDR3 nucleotides: TGTGCCACCAGCAGAGATTTCAACAGGGCCTACGAGCAGTACTTC. Translation gives CATSRDFNRAYEQYF.

This chain links TRBV9 with TRBJ2-3; a weak D match, TRBD2 (6 bases). With 3 bases removed from V and 0 bases from J, the gap between germline ends came to 20 bases. Germline CDR1 reads SGDLS; CDR2 reads YYNGEE. The length of the CDR3 is 18 residues. CDR3 DNA sequence: TGTGCCAGCAGCGCTACAACATATGGGAGGCCAAGCACAGATACGCAGTATTTT. Translated, it gives CASSATTYGRPSTDTQYF.

This chain's CDR3 is CASSYDRGNTEAFF. CDR3 in DNA: TGCGCCAGCAGCTATGACAGGGGGAACACTGAAGCTTTCTTT. V gene TRBV5-1 combines with J gene TRBJ1-1, with 8 bases aligning to TRBD1. The V and J ends lost 3 bases and 1 base, in that order; junction bases with no gene match: 2. Germline V gene lookup returns CDR1 SGHRS and CDR2 YFSETQ. The CDR3 contains 14 residues. The full variable domain, its missing parts supplied by reference TRBV5-1 and TRBJ1-1, is KAGVTQTPRYLIKTRGQQVTLSCSPISGHRSVSWYQQTPGQGLQFLFEYFSETQRNKGNFPGRFSGRQFSNSRSEMNVSTLELGDSALYLCASSYDRGNTEAFFGQGTRLTVV.

This clone is a singleton in its sample. J is TRBJ1-5 and V is TRBV30; the D is unclear. V lost 0 bases and J 0 bases, leaving 6 bases between the germline ends. The germline CDR1 and CDR2 sequences are GTSNPN and SVGIG (reference sequence). The CDR3 loop spans 14 amino acids. The CDR3 bases are TGTGCCTGGAGTGTAGGAGGTAGCAATCAGCCCCAGCATTTT. Translating it yields CAWSVGGSNQPQHF. The whole variable domain, remainder taken from reference TRBV30 and TRBJ1-5, is SQTIHQWPATLVQPVGSPLSLECTVEGTSNPNLYWYRQAAGRGLQLLFYSVGIGQISSEVPQNLSASRPQDRQFILSSKKLLLSDSGFYLCAWSVGGSNQPQHFGDGTRLSIL.

In its sample, this clone was seen once. This chain links TRBV19 with TRBJ1-5; no clear D. Germline CDR1 LNHDA, CDR2 SQIVND (reference sequence). Trimming pared 7 bases from V and 5 bases from J, leaving 15 bases between. CDR3 length: 14 amino acids. CDR3 protein: CASTMTPIDQPQHF. The CDR3, as DNA: TGTGCCAGTACCATGACACCGATTGATCAGCCCCAGCATTTT.

The V and J genes are TRBV6-5 and TRBJ2-1; TRBD2 agrees at 7 bases. The CDR3 length is 16 residues. The V segment lost 3 bases and the J segment 0 bases; nucleotides outside the gene matches: 5. Germline assignment: CDR1 MNHEY and CDR2 SVGAGI. The DNA of the CDR3 is TGTGCCAGCAGTTATGGGACTATTAGCTCCTACAATGAGCAGTTCTTC. The encoded protein is CASSYGTISSYNEQFF.

J is TRBJ2-1 and V is TRBV30; 9 nucleotides line up with TRBD2. The CDR3 extends over 14 amino acids. The V gene's germline CDR1 is GTSNPN and CDR2 SVGIG (reference sequence). J gave up 4 bases and V 5 bases, and 6 bases lay outside the gene matches. The CDR3 sequence: CAWSGLAPYNEQFF. The CDR3 coding sequence is TGTGCCTGGTCTGGACTAGCGCCATACAATGAGCAGTTCTTC.

The genes are TRBV20-1 and TRBJ2-7, with a weak D call TRBD1 (5 bases). Trimming left V 6 bases short and J 2 bases short, with 8 bases between. Germline V CDR1 and CDR2: DFQATT, SNEGSKA (reference sequence). The CDR3 is 11 residues long. This CDR3 is CSAKGTYEQYF. The CDR3 DNA reads TGCAGTGCCAAGGGGACCTACGAGCAGTACTTC.

The V gene is TRBV30, the J gene TRBJ2-1, with 7 bases fitting TRBD2. The germline V gene has CDR1 GTSNPN and CDR2 SVGIG (reference sequence). This CDR3 is 13 amino acids long. V lost 2 bases, J lost 9 bases, and 7 bases stayed unmatched. As DNA, the CDR3 is TGTGCCTGGAGTCCTTGGGGGGAGGGTGAGCAGTTCTTC. Translated, it gives CAWSPWGEGEQFF.

V usage is TRBV27 and J usage is TRBJ2-5, with 7 bases identical to TRBD2. In germline, CDR1 is MNHEY, CDR2 SMNVEV (reference sequence). V was pared by 5 bases and J by 2 bases, with 8 bases of the junction left unmatched. This CDR3 contains 15 residues. The CDR3 nucleotides are TGTGCCAGCAGTGCAGGGAGGGGACGGCAAGAGACCCAGTACTTC. This encodes CASSAGRGRQETQYF.

The chain recombines TRBV2 with TRBJ1-2; D is uncertain. Germline CDR1 is SNHLY and CDR2 is FYNNEI. V was shortened by 3 bases and J by 0 bases, with 8 bases between the two germline ends. The CDR3 has 14 residues. CDR3 region: CASSEVSANYGYTF. In DNA form, the CDR3 reads TGTGCCAGCAGTGAGGTCTCGGCTAACTATGGCTACACCTTC. The variable domain in full, completed from reference TRBV2 and TRBJ1-2, reads EPEVTQTPSHQVTQMGQEVILRCVPISNHLYFYWYRQILGQKVEFLVSFYNNEISEKSEIFDDQFSVERPDGSNFTLKIRSTKLEDSAMYFCASSEVSANYGYTFGSGTRLTVV.

V and J are TRBV7-3 and TRBJ2-5; maybe TRBD1 (5 bases). The CDR3 consists of 15 residues. Germline CDR1 reads SGHTA; CDR2 reads FQGTGA. Trimming shortened V by 6 bases and J by 1 base, and 15 bases separated the two germline ends. CDR3 residues: CASSSGLGVQETQYF. In DNA form, the CDR3 reads TGTGCCAGCAGTTCAGGGCTAGGCGTCCAAGAGACCCAGTACTTC.

V and J are TRBV5-1 and TRBJ1-3, with D perhaps TRBD1 (5 bases). Germline-derived CDR1 and CDR2 are SGHRS and YFSETQ. The CDR3 is 15 amino acids. V was clipped by 5 bases and J by 2 bases, with 14 bases between them. The CDR3 loop reads CASRSMGGTGNTIYF. The CDR3 nucleotides are TGCGCCAGCAGGTCAATGGGGGGAACTGGAAACACCATATATTTT.

This sequence joins TRBV30 and TRBJ1-2; possible D gene TRBD1, 5 bases. The V end was cut by 4 bases, the J end by 4 bases, with 13 bases between. The CDR3 is made up of 13 amino acids. The germline CDR1 and CDR2 sequences are GTSNPN and SVGIG (reference sequence). Here the CDR3 reads CAWNGGFFYGYTF. The CDR3 bases are TGTGCCTGGAACGGGGGTTTTTTCTATGGCTACACCTTC. The full variable domain, completed using reference TRBV30 and TRBJ1-2, is SQTIHQWPATLVQPVGSPLSLECTVEGTSNPNLYWYRQAAGRGLQLLFYSVGIGQISSEVPQNLSASRPQDRQFILSSKKLLLSDSGFYLCAWNGGFFYGYTFGSGTRLTVV.

V gene TRBV27 combines with J gene TRBJ1-5; 8 bases agree with TRBD1. The junction had 6 bases not matched to a gene; V was cut back by 3 bases and J by 5 bases. There are 15 residues in the CDR3. Germline V gene data show CDR1 as MNHEY and CDR2 as SMNVEV (reference sequence). The CDR3 loop is CASSFAGGQHQPQHF. The CDR3 nucleotides read TGTGCCAGCAGTTTCGCAGGGGGCCAACATCAGCCCCAGCATTTT.

The genes are TRBV7-2 and TRBJ2-2; D gene ambiguous. The CDR3 is 16 residues long. The germline gives CDR1 SGHTA, CDR2 FQGNSA. The ends were cut back, 4 bases at V and 0 bases at J, with 12 bases in the middle. The CDR3 loop is CASSWLASPNTGELFF. As DNA, the CDR3 is TGTGCCAGCAGCTGGTTAGCTTCCCCGAACACCGGGGAGCTGTTTTTT.

The chain has TRBV7-8 and TRBJ1-5; TRBD1 matches 10 bases. Per germline, CDR1 SGHVS and CDR2 FQNEAQ. The V and J ends lost 2 bases and 6 bases, in that order; junction bases with no gene match: 7. The CDR3 is made up of 16 amino acids. The CDR3 sequence: CASSLTRQGAGQPQHF. In DNA, the CDR3 is TGTGCCAGCAGCTTAACGAGACAGGGGGCGGGTCAGCCCCAGCATTTT.

V gene TRBV5-1 combines with J gene TRBJ2-3; TRBD1 agrees at 9 bases. This CDR3 has 17 residues. Looked up from germline, CDR1 is SGHRS and CDR2 is YFSETQ. The V gene end was trimmed by 4 bases and the J gene end by 0 bases; junction bases not matched to a gene: 9. The CDR3 here is CASSPTGGYTSTDTQYF. The CDR3, as DNA: TGCGCCAGCAGCCCGACAGGGGGATATACTAGCACAGATACGCAGTATTTT.

The chain carries TRBV6-5 and TRBJ1-5, with 11 bases fitting TRBD1. V trimming: 5 bases; J trimming: 7 bases; junction bases outside the gene matches: 1. Germline loops: CDR1 MNHEY, CDR2 SVGAGI. This CDR3 spans 13 amino acids. This chain's CDR3 is CASSGTGGQPQHF. The CDR3 DNA is TGTGCCAGCAGTGGGACAGGGGGACAGCCCCAGCATTTT.

This clone showed up many times. V gene TRBV28 combines with J gene TRBJ1-2; tentative D call: TRBD1 (5 bases). The germline gives CDR1 MDHEN, CDR2 SYDVKM. Trimming took off 5 bases at V and 4 bases at J, with 17 bases between the two ends. The CDR3 consists of 15 residues. This chain's CDR3 is CASSPTGGTLYGYTF. CDR3 DNA sequence: TGTGCCAGCAGTCCCACGGGGGGAACCCTCTATGGCTACACCTTC.

The CDR3 is CASSTLRGIHTEAFF. The DNA for the CDR3 is TGTGCCAGCAGCACCCTAAGGGGCATCCACACTGAAGCTTTCTTT. V gene TRBV5-6 combines with J gene TRBJ1-1, with a possible D match to TRBD1 (5 bases). This CDR3 spans 15 amino acids. Trimming cost V 4 bases and J 3 bases, with 16 bases left between them. Per germline, CDR1 SGHDT and CDR2 YYEEEE.